The present TCR beta chain was sequenced within a study of persistence of HIV-infected CD4 T cells. The CDR3 extends over 11 amino acids. Trimming shortened V by 5 bases and J by 11 bases, and 11 bases separated the two germline ends. Germline V gene sequence: CDR1 MGHDK, CDR2 SYGVNS. Sequencing used immunoSEQ version 4 in survey mode. The assay was immunoSEQ multiplex PCR, and TCRdb's table has in-frame clones only and misses some. The repertoire holds some 13,000 clones, with about three fifths as singletons. Findings of the study overall: Compared with CD3/CD28-stimulated cells, CMV- and Gag-responding cells showed lower TCRbeta richness.

The stimulus was an HIV-1 Gag 15-mer peptide pool, roughly 1 ug/peptide/mL. Sorting of responding CD4+ T cells relied on upregulated CD40 ligand together with CD69. Note on this clone: Antigen specificity is unknown.

The rearrangement links TRBV25-1 to TRBJ2-3; tentatively, D is TRBD1 or TRBD2 (5 bases each). The source material was CD4+ T cells sorted from PBMCs after approximately 19-hour stimulation, sampled from a patient who received antiretroviral therapy. The receptor comes from an adult man with HIV who was CMV-seropositive. CDR3 in amino acids: CASSPGRLQYF. The CDR3 DNA sequence: TGTGCCAGCAGTCCGGGACGTCTGCAGTATTTT.